The 9 T cell receptor beta chains below all came from one sample that was sequenced in a study of tumour-infiltrating T cells in Burkitt lymphoma. Libraries were prepared by immunoSEQ multiplex PCR; TCRdb keeps only in-frame clonotypes and omits some of them. This sample has about 1,600 clones, with approximately 17% found just once. Sequences were obtained from tumor tissue. These receptors all come from a human donor with diffuse large B-cell lymphoma.

This clone was found a few times. The chain carries TRBV7-2 and TRBJ1-2, with D tentatively TRBD1 (5 bases). The germline CDR1 and CDR2 sequences are SGHTA and FQGNSA. The CDR3 contains 13 residues. The DNA for the CDR3 is TGTGCTACCACACGTGGGACCGGGGATGGCTACACCTTC. Its translation: CATTRGTGDGYTF.

This clone is termed large. V usage is TRBV7-9 and J usage is TRBJ2-7; TRBD1 matches 7 bases. This CDR3 region has 13 residues. Germline CDR1 is SEHNR and CDR2 is FQNEAQ (reference sequence). J gave up 5 bases and V 6 bases, and 7 bases lay outside the gene matches. The CDR3 DNA reads as TGTGCCAGCAGTCTCACAGGGGCCGACGAGCAGTACTTC. Translating gives CASSLTGADEQYF. The complete variable domain, with remaining parts taken from reference TRBV7-9 and TRBJ2-7, reads DTGVSQNPRHKITKRGQNVTFRCDPISEHNRLYWYRQTLGQGPEFLTYFQNEAQLEKSRLLSDRFSAERPKGSFSTLEIQRTEQGDSAMYLCASSLTGADEQYFGPGTRLTVT.

J is TRBJ2-7 and V is TRBV2; D gene uncertain. The CDR3 has 14 residues. The V gene's germline CDR1 is SNHLY and CDR2 FYNNEI. The V end was cut by 7 bases, the J end by 2 bases, with 15 bases between. CDR3 sequence (DNA): TGTGCCAGCAAGAGGATGCACCTTGCCTACGAGCAGTACTTC. The encoded protein is CASKRMHLAYEQYF.

This sequence joins TRBV27 and TRBJ2-7; tentative D call: TRBD2 (6 bases). The length of the CDR3 is 16 residues. With 3 bases removed from V and 0 bases from J, the gap between germline ends came to 15 bases. CDR1 is MNHEY and CDR2 is SMNVEV in the germline V gene (reference sequence). The CDR3, as DNA: TGTGCCAGCAGTTTTATGGGGGGAACCCCCTCCTACGAGCAGTACTTC. Translation: CASSFMGGTPSYEQYF.

The rearrangement uses TRBV7-8 and TRBJ1-2; tentative D call: TRBD1 (5 bases). CDR3 size: 15 residues. Trimming took off 5 bases at V and 1 base at J, with 14 bases between the two ends. Germline-derived CDR1 and CDR2 are SGHVS and FQNEAQ. The chain's CDR3 is CASSGTGWVNYGYTF. The CDR3 DNA sequence: TGTGCCAGCAGCGGGACGGGGTGGGTTAACTATGGCTACACCTTC.

The V and J genes are TRBV7-2 and TRBJ1-2; D is ambiguous. The CDR3 has 14 amino acids. Trimming took off 5 bases at V and 1 base at J, with 11 bases between the two ends. From germline, CDR1 is SGHTA and CDR2 FQGNSA. In nucleotides, the CDR3 is TGTGCCAGCAGCGATGGGGTCAGTAACTATGGCTACACCTTC. Protein sequence: CASSDGVSNYGYTF.

This clone was counted a few times. This chain uses TRBV5-1 with TRBJ2-1; 7 positions agree with TRBD1. Germline CDR1 reads SGHRS; CDR2 reads YFSETQ. This CDR3 is built from 13 residues. Trimming at V came to 4 bases and at J to 6 bases, leaving 4 bases not matched to a gene. This CDR3 is CASSPTGVNEQFF. DNA of the CDR3: TGCGCCAGCAGCCCCACAGGGGTCAATGAGCAGTTCTTC.

The chain links TRBV16 to TRBJ1-2, with TRBD1 as a possible D gene (6 bases). The CDR3 totals 14 residues. CDR1 and CDR2 (germline): KGHSY, FQNENV. With 0 bases removed from V and 4 bases from J, the gap between germline ends came to 9 bases. The CDR3 region has the DNA TGTGCCAGCAGCCAATCTTCGGGGGCCTATGGCTACACCTTC. Its translation is CASSQSSGAYGYTF. The full variable domain, rest sourced from reference TRBV16 and TRBJ1-2, is GEEVAQTPKHLVRGEGQKAKLYCAPIKGHSYVFWYQQVLKNEFKFLISFQNENVFDETGMPKERFSAKCLPNSPCSLEIQATKLEDSAVYFCASSQSSGAYGYTFGSGTRLTVV.

This clone has a handful of counts. The rearrangement joins TRBV7-9 to TRBJ1-4; no clear D. Germline assignment: CDR1 SEHNR and CDR2 FQNEAQ (reference sequence). The length of the CDR3 is 14 residues. V was trimmed by 6 bases and J by 2 bases, leaving 10 bases between them. CDR3 sequence: CASRPEGTNEKLFF. CDR3 in DNA: TGTGCCAGCAGGCCTGAGGGCACTAATGAAAAACTGTTTTTT. The full variable domain, completed using reference TRBV7-9 and TRBJ1-4, is DTGVSQNPRHKITKRGQNVTFRCDPISEHNRLYWYRQTLGQGPEFLTYFQNEAQLEKSRLLSDRFSAERPKGSFSTLEIQRTEQGDSAMYLCASRPEGTNEKLFFGSGTQLSVL.